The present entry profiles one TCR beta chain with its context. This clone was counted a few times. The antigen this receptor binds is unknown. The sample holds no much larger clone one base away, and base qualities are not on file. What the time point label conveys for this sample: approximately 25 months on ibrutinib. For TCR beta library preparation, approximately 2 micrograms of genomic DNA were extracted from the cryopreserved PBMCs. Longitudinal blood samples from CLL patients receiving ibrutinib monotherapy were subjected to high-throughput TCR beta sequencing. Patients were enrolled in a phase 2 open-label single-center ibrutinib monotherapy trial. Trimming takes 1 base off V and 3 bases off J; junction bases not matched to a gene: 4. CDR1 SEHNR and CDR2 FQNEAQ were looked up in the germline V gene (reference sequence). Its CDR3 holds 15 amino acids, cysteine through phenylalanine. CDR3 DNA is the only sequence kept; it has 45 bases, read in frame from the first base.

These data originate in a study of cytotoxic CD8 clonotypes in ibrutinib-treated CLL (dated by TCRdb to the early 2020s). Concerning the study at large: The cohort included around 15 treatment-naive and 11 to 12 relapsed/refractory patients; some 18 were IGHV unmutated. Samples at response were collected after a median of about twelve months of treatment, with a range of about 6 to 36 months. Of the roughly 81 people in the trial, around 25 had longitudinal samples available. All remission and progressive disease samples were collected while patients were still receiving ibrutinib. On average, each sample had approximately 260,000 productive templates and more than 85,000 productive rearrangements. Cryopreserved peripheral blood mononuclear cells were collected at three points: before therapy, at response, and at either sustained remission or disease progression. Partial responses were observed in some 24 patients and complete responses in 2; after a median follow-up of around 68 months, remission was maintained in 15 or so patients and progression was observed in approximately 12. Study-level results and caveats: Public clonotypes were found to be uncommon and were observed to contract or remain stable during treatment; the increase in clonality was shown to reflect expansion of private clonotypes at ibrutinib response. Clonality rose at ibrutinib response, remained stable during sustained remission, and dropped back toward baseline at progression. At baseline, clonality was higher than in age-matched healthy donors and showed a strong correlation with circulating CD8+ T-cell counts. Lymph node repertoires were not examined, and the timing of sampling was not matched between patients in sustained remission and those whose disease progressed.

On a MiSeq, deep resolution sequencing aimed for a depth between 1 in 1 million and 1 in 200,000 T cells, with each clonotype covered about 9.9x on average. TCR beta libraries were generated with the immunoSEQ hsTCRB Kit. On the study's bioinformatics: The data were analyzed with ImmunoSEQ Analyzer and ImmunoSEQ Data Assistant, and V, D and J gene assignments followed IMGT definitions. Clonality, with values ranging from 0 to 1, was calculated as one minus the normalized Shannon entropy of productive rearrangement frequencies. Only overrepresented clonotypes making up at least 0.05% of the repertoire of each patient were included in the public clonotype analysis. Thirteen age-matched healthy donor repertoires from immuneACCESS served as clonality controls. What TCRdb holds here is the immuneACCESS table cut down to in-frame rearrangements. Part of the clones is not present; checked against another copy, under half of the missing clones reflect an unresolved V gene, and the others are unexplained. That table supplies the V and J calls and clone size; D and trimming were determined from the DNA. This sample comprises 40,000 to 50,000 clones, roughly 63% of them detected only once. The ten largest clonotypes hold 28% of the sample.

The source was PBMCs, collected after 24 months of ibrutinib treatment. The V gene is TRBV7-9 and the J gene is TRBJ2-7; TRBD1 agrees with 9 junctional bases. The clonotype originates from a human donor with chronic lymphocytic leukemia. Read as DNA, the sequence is TGTGCCAGCAGCTTAGACGGGACAGGGCTCTACGAGCAGTACTTC. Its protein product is CASSLDGTGLYEQYF.